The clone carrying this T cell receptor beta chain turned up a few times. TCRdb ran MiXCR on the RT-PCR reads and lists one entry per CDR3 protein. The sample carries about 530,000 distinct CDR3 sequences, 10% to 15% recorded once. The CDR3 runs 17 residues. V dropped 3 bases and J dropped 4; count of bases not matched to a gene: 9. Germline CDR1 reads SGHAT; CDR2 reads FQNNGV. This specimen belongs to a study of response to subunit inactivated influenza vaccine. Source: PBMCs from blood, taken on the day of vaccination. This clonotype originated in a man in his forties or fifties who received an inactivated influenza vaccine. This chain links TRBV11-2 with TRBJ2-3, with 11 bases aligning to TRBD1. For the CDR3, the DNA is TGTGCCAGCAGCTTGAACGGTTGGGACAGGGGGGCAGATACGCAGTATTTT. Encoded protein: CASSLNGWDRGADTQYF.